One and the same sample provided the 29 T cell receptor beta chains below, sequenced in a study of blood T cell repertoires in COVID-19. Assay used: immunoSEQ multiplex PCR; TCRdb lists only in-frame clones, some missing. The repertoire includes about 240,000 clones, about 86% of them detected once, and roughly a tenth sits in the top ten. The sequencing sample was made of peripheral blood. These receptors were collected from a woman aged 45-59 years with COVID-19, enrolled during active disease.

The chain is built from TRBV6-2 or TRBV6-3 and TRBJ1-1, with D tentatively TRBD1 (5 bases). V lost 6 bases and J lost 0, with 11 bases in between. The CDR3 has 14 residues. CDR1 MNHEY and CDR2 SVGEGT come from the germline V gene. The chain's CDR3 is CASSLGPMNTEAFF. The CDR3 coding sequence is TGTGCCAGCAGCCTGGGGCCGATGAACACTGAAGCTTTCTTT.

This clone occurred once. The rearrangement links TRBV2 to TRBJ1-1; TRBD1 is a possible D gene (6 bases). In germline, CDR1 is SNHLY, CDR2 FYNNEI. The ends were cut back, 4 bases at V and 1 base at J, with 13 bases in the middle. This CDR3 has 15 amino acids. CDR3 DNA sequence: TGTGCCAGCAGTGTCCACAGGGCGCGGAACACTGAAGCTTTCTTT. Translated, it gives CASSVHRARNTEAFF.

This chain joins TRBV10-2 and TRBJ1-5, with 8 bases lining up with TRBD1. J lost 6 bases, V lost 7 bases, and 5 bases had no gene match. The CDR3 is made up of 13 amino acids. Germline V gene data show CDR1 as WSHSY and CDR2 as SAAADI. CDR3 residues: CASKDRGTQPQHF. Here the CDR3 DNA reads TGCGCCAGCAAAGACAGGGGAACTCAGCCCCAGCATTTT.

CDR3 DNA: TGTGCCAGCAGTTACGGAAGGATTAGCCACGAGCAGTACTTC. Its translation is CASSYGRISHEQYF. The genes are TRBV6-5 and TRBJ2-7; D remains ambiguous. Per the germline V gene, CDR1 is MNHEY and CDR2 is SVGAGI. V shed 2 bases and J shed 5 bases, with 13 bases lying between them. The CDR3 length is 14 residues.

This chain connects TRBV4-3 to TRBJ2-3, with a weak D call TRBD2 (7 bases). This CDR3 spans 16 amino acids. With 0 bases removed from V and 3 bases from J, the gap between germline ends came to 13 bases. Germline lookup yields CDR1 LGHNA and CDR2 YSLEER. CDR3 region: CASSQEGGGKTDTQYF. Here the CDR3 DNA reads TGCGCCAGCAGCCAAGAAGGGGGGGGGAAGACAGATACGCAGTATTTT.

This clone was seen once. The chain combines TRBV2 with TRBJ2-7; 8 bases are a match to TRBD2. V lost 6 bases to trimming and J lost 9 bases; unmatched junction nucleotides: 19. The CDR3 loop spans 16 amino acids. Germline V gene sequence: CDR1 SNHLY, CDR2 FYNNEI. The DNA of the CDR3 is TGTGCCAGCAGCCCGATGCGGGGGGCGGAGAACGGTAGGCAGTACGTC. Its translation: CASSPMRGAENGRQYV.

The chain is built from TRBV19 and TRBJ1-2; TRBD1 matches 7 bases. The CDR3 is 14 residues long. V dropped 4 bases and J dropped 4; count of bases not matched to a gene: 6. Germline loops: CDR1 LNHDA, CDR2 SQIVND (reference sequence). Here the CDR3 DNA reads TGTGCCAGTAGTACCCTGGGGACAGTCTATGGCTACACCTTC. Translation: CASSTLGTVYGYTF.

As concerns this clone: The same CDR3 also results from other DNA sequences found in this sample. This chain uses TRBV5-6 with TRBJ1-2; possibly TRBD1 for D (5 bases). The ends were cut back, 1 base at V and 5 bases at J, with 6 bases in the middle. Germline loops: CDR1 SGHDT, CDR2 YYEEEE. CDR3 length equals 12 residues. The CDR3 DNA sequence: TGTGCCAGCAGCTTGTCAGGGTATGGCTACACCTTC. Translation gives CASSLSGYGYTF.

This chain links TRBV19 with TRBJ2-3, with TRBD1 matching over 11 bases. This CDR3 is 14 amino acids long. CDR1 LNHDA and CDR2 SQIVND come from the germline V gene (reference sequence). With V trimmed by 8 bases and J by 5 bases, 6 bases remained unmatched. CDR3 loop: CASEDRGPGDTQYF. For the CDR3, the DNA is TGTGCCAGTGAGGACAGGGGGCCTGGAGATACGCAGTATTTT. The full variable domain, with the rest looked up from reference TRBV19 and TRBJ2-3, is DGGITQSPKYLFRKEGQNVTLSCEQNLNHDAMYWYRQDPGQGLRLIYYSQIVNDFQKGDIAEGYSVSREKKESFPLTVTSAQKNPTAFYLCASEDRGPGDTQYFGPGTRLTVL.

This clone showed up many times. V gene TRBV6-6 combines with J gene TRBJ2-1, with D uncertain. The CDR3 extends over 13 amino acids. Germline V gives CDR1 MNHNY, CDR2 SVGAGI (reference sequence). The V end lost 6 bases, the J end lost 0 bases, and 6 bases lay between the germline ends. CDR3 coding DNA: TGTGCCAGCAGGGCTAGCTCCTACAATGAGCAGTTCTTC. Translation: CASRASSYNEQFF.

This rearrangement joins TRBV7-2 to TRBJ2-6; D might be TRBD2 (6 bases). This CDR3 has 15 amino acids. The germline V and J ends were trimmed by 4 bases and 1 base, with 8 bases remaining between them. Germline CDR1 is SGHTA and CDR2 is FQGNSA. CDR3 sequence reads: CASSSSGSGANVLTF. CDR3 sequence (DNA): TGTGCCAGCAGCTCGAGCGGGTCTGGGGCCAACGTCCTGACTTTC.

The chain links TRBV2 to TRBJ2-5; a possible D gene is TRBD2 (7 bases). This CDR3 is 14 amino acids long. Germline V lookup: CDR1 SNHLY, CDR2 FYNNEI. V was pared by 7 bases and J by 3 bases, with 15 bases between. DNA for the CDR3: TGTGCCAGCAAACGGGGGGCGCGGAAAGAGACCCAGTACTTC. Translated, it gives CASKRGARKETQYF.

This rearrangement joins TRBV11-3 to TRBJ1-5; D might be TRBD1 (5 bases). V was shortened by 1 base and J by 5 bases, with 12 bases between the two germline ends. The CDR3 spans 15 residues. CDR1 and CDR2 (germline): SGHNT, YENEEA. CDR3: CASSLGTGRDQPQHF. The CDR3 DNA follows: TGTGCCAGCAGCTTAGGCACGGGCAGGGATCAGCCCCAGCATTTT.

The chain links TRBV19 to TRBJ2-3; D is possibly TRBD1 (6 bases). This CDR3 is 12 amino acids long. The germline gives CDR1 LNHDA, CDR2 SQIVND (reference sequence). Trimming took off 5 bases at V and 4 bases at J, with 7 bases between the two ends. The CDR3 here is CASSWGPDTQYF. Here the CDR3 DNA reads TGTGCCAGTAGTTGGGGGCCAGATACGCAGTATTTT.

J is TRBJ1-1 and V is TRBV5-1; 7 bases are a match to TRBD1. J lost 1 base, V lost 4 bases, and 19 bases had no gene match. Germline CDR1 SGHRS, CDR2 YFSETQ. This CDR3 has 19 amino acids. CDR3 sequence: CASSRNGESLRGRNTEAFF. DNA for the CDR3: TGCGCCAGCAGCCGAAACGGGGAGAGTCTTAGGGGGCGGAACACTGAAGCTTTCTTT.

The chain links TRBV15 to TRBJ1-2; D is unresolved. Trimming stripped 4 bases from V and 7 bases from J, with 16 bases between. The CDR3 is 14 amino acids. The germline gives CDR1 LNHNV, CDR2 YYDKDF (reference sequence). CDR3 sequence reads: CATSTDAGRRGYTF. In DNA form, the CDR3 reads TGTGCCACCAGCACCGACGCGGGGAGGCGTGGCTACACCTTC.

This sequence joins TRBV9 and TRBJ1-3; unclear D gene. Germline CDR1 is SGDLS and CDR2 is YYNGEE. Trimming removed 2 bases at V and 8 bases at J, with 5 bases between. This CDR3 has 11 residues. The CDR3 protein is CASSVADTIYF. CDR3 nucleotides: TGTGCCAGCAGCGTGGCAGACACCATATATTTT. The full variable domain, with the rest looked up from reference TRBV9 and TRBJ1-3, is DSGVTQTPKHLITATGQRVTLRCSPRSGDLSVYWYQQSLDQGLQFLIQYYNGEERAKGNILERFSAQQFPDLHSELNLSSLELGDSALYFCASSVADTIYFGEGSWLTVV.

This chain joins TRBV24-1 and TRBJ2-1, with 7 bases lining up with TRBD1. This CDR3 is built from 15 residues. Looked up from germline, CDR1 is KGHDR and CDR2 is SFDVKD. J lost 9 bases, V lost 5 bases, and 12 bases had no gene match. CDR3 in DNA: TGTGCCACCAGTGTCTCAGGGGTCCCAGGGGGTGAGCAGTTCTTC. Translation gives CATSVSGVPGGEQFF.

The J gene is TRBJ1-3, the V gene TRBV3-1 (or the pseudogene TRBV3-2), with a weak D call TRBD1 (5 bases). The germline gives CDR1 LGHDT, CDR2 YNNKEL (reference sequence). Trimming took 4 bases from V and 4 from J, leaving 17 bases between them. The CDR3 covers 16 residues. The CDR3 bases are TGTGCCAGCAGCCTTAAGGCGGGGGTCGGCGGAAACACCATATATTTT. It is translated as CASSLKAGVGGNTIYF.

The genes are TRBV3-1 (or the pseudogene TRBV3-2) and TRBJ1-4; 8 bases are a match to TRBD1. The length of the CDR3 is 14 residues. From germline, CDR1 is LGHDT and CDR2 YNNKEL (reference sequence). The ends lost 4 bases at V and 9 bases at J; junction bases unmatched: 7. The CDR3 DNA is TGTGCCAGCAGCCCGGCCGGACAGGGCAAAAAACTGTTTTTT. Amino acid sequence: CASSPAGQGKKLFF.

This CDR3 reads CASSQEGSGQYYNEQFF. Here the CDR3 DNA reads TGCGCCAGCAGCCAAGAGGGGTCGGGACAGTACTACAATGAGCAGTTCTTC. The V call is TRBV4-1, the J call TRBJ2-1, with 7 bases fitting TRBD1. Germline values: CDR1 MGHRA, CDR2 YSYEKL. Unmatched junction bases numbered 8, after V lost 0 bases and J lost 3 bases. There are 17 residues in the CDR3.

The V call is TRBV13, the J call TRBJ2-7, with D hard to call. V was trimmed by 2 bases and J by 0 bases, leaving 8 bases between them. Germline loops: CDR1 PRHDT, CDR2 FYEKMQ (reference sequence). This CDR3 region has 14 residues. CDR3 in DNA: TGTGCCAGCAGCTTACGAACAGTCTCCTACGAGCAGTACTTC. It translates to CASSLRTVSYEQYF.

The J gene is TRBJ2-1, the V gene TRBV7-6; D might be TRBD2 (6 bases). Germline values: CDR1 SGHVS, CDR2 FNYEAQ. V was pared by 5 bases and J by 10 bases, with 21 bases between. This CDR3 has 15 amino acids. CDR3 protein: CASSQSDYLGLEQFF. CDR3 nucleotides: TGTGCCAGCAGCCAGTCGGACTACCTAGGGTTGGAGCAGTTCTTC. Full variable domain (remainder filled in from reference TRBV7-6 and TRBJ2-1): GAGVSQSPRYKVTKRGQDVALRCDPISGHVSLYWYRQALGQGPEFLTYFNYEAQQDKSGLPNDRFSAERPEGSISTLTIQRTEQRDSAMYRCASSQSDYLGLEQFFGPGTRLTVL.

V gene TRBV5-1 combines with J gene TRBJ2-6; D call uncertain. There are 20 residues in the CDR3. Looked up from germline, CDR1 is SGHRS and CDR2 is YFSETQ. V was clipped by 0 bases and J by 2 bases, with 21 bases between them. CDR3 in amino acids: CASSLARYGQVLAGANVLTF. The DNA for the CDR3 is TGCGCCAGCAGCTTGGCCAGATATGGTCAGGTCCTGGCTGGGGCCAACGTCCTGACTTTC.

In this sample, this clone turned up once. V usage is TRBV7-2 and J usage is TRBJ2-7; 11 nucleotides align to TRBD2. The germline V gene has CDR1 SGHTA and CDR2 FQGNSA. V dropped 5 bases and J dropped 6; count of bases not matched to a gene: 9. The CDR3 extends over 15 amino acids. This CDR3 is CASSPLAGGQGEQYF. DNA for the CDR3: TGTGCCAGCAGCCCTCTAGCGGGGGGACAGGGCGAGCAGTACTTC.

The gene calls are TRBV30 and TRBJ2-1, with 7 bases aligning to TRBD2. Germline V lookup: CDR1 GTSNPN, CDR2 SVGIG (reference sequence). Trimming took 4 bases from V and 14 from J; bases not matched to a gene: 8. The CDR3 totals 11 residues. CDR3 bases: TGTGCCTGGACCCGGGGGGAGGAAAAGTTCTTC. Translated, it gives CAWTRGEEKFF.

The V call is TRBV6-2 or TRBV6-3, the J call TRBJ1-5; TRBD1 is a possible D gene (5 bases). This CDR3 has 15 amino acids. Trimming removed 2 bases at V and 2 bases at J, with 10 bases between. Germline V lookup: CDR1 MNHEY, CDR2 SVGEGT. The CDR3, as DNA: TGTGCCAGCAGTTACCTAGGGGAGGGCAATCAGCCCCAGCATTTT. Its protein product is CASSYLGEGNQPQHF.

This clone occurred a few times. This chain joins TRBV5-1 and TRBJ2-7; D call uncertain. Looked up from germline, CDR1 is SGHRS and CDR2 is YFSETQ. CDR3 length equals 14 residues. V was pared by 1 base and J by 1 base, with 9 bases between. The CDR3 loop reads CASSLNSRSYEQYF. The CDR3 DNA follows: TGCGCCAGCAGCTTGAATAGCCGGTCCTACGAGCAGTACTTC.

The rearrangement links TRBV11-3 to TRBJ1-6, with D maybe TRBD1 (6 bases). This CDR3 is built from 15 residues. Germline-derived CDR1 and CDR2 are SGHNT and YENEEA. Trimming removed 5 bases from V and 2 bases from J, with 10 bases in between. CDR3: CASSVGGAYNSPLHF. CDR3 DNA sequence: TGTGCCAGCAGCGTAGGGGGAGCCTATAATTCACCCCTCCACTTT.